This T cell receptor beta chain appears in the sequencing data of a study of shared clonotypes between healthy human individuals. Study-wide results and limits: A reduction in generation probabilities was seen for non-shared clonotypes relative to those shared by all four donors. For sorted subsets, rarefaction showed incomplete sequencing despite large depth. Sharing across a handful of donors was seen in 4% to 6.5% of naive CD4 clonotypes.

As regards this clone: Its antigen is not identified.

Germline V lookup: CDR1 LNHNV, CDR2 YYDKDF (reference sequence). V lost 2 bases and J lost 3, with 5 bases in between. This CDR3 has 13 residues. Recent acute infections and vaccinations were absent in the healthy HIV-negative adult donors. Profiling relied on immunoSEQ multiplex PCR, and the TCRdb table lists in-frame clones only, not all of them. The sample lists millions of clones, approximately 95% seen once, with about 0.13% in the top ten. This receptor was obtained from a man aged 18 to 29 in good health. This chain connects TRBV15 to TRBJ2-1; D remains unclear. The sequenced material came from naive CD4+ T cells sorted from blood. Subset here: CD45RA+ positively selected. The CDR3 DNA is TGTGCCACCAGCAGACAGGACTACAATGAGCAGTTCTTC. This sequence encodes CATSRQDYNEQFF.